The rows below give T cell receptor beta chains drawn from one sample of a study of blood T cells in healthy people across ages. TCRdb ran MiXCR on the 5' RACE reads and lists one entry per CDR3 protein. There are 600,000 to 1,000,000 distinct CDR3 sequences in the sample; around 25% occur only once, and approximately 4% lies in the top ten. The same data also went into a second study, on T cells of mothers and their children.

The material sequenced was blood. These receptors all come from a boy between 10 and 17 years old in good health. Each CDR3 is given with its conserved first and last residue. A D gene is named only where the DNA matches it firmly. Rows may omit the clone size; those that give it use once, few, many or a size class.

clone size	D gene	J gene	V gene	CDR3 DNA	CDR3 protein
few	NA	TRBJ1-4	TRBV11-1	TGTGCCAGCAGCCCTCCCGCCGGACACCCTAACCTTCCAGCAACTAATGAAAAACTGTTTTTT	CASSPPAGHPNLPATNEKLFF
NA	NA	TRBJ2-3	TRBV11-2	TGTGCCAGCAGCCCCCCCTACGGGGCTGAGTATTTT	CASSPPYGAEYF
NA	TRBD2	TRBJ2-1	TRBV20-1	TGCAGTACTAGAGTTGATAGCGGGGGAGGCGAGCAGTTCTTC	CSTRVDSGGGEQFF
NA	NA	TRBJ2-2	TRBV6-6	TGTGCCAGCAGCCCCAAGGGACTGGGTAACACCGGGGAGCTGTTTTTT	CASSPKGLGNTGELFF
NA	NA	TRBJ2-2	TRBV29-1	TGCAGCGTTGACCTCATGACCGCGGGGACCGGGGAGCTGTTTTTT	CSVDLMTAGTGELFF
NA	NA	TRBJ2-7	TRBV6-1	TGTGCCAGCATGGCAGCCTACGAGCAGTACTTC	CASMAAYEQYF
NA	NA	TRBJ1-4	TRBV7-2	TGTGCCAGCAGCCATCTTACGTGGCAGTCTATCTTACCTAATGAAGAACTGTTTTTT	CASSHLTWQSILPNEELFF
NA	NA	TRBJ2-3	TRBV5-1	TGCGCCAGCAGCTTTATGGGAACTAGCACAGATACGCAGTATTTT	CASSFMGTSTDTQYF
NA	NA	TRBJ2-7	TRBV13	TGTGCCAGCACCCATCCTAACGTCCACGAGCAGTACTTC	CASTHPNVHEQYF
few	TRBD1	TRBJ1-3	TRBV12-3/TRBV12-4	TGTGCCAGCACCTCCGACAGGGTCTCTGGAAACACCATATATTTT	CASTSDRVSGNTIYF
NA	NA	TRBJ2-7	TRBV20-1	TGCAGTGCTAGAGATCCGAGCGAGTGGGTCTCCTACGAGCAGTACTTC	CSARDPSEWVSYEQYF
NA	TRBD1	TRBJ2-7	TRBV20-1	TGCAGTGCTTGTACTAGTGGGGACAGCTCAAGGGAGCAGTACTTC	CSACTSGDSSREQYF
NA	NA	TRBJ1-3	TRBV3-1	TGTGCCAGCAGCCAAGGGGTCATCTCTGGAAACACCATATATTTT	CASSQGVISGNTIYF
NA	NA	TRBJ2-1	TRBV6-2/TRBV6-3	TGTGCCAGCAGGCGGGACTCCCAAAATGAGCAGTTCTTC	CASRRDSQNEQFF
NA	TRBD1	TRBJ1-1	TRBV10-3	TGTGCCATCAGTGAACAGGGGACGAACACTGAAGCTTTCTTT	CAISEQGTNTEAFF
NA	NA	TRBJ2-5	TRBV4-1	TGCGCCAGCTCTCCAGGGATTCTCAAAGAGACCCAGTACTTC	CASSPGILKETQYF
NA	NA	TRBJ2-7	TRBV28	TGTGCCAGCAGAAGTGACGGGGCCAGAGAGCAGTACTTC	CASRSDGAREQYF
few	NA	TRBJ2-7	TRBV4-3	TGCGCCAGCAGCCAAGATGCCAAGGGGGGCTACGAGCAGTACTTC	CASSQDAKGGYEQYF
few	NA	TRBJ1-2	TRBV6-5	TGTGCCAGCAGATATCGACAGACTAACTATGGCTACACCTTC	CASRYRQTNYGYTF
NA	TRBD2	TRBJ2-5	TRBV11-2	TGTGCCAGCAGCCCCGGGACTAGCGGGACCCCACAAGAGACCCAGTACTTC	CASSPGTSGTPQETQYF
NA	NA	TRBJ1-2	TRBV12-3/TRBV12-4	TGTGCCAGCAGGAGAGACAAGTATGGCTACACCTTC	CASRRDKYGYTF
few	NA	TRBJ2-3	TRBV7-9	TGTGCCAGCAGCTCGGCCCTACAGGGCCCTCCCGCTACGCAGTATTTT	CASSSALQGPPATQYF
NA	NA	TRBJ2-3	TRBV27	TGTGCCAGCAGTTTAATGGCGGTAACTAGCACAGATACGCAGTATTTT	CASSLMAVTSTDTQYF
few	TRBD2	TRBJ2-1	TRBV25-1	TGTGCCAGCACCCCGGGGGGTCTTAATGAGCAGTTCTTC	CASTPGGLNEQFF
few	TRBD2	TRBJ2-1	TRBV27	TGTGCCAGCAGTCTGGCCGGGACTAGCGGGAGTTTGGAGCAGTTCTTC	CASSLAGTSGSLEQFF
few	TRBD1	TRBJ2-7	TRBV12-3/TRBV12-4	TGTGCCAGCATGACCTGGACAGGGGGTCTCCACGAGCAGTACTTC	CASMTWTGGLHEQYF
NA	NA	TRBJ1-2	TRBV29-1	TGCAGCGGAGGGGAGAACTATGGCTACACCTTC	CSGGENYGYTF
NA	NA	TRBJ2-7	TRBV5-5	TGTGCCAGCAGCTTGGAGCCCTTCGCATGGGAGCAGTACTTC	CASSLEPFAWEQYF
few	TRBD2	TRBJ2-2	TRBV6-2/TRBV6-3	TGTGCCAGCAGCCGAAGACCGGGACTGGCGGGAGTGGTGACCGGGGAGCTGTTTTTT	CASSRRPGLAGVVTGELFF
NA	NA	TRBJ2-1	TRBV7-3	TGTGCCAGCAGTACGGACGGTTACAATGAGCAGTTCTTC	CASSTDGYNEQFF
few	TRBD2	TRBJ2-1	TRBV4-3	TGCGCCAGCAGCCAAGCGGGCGGGAGTTGGAATGAGCAGTTCTTC	CASSQAGGSWNEQFF
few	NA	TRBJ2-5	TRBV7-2	TGTGCCAGCAGCTTAGAGATAGGGGGGGGAGAGACCCAGTACTTC	CASSLEIGGGETQYF
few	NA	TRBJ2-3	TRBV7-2	TGTGCCAGCAGCGTCGATGGTTCAGATACGCAGTATTTT	CASSVDGSDTQYF
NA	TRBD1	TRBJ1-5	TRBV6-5	TGTGCCAGCAGCCCCAAGACAGGGGATCAGCCCCAGCATTTT	CASSPKTGDQPQHF
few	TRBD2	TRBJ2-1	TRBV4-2	TGTGCCAGCAGCCAAATTATTAGCGGGAGGGCCTACAATGAGCAGTTCTTC	CASSQIISGRAYNEQFF
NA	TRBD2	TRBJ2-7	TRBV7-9	TGTGCCAGCAGCCCGCGGACTAGCGGGGATAATCTCAGCTCCTACGAGCAGTACTTC	CASSPRTSGDNLSSYEQYF
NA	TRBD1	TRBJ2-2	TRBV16	TGTGCCAGCCGACCGGGACAGGGCTACACCGGGGAGCTGTTTTTT	CASRPGQGYTGELFF
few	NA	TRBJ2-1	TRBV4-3	TGCGCCAGCAGCCAAGATCGAGGTTTTCTCTGGGAGCAGTTCTTC	CASSQDRGFLWEQFF
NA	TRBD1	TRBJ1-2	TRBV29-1	TGCAGCGTTGAAGAGTGGGCCCTTCCCGGACAGGGGAACTATGGCTACACCTTC	CSVEEWALPGQGNYGYTF
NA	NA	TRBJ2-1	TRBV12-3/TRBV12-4	TGTGCCAGCAGCCGGACAGGAGGGGTGAGCAATGAGCAGTTCTTC	CASSRTGGVSNEQFF
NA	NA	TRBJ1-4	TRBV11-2	TGTGCCAGCAGCTTGACAGTCGGGAGGGAAAAACTGTTTTTT	CASSLTVGREKLFF
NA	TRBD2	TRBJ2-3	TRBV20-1	TGCAGTGCTAGAGAGTCGGGACTAGCGGGAATTTTAGTCACAGATACGCAGTATTTT	CSARESGLAGILVTDTQYF
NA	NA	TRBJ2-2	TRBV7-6	TGTGCCAGCAGCCTTCCCCCGGCCGGGGAGCTGTTTTTT	CASSLPPAGELFF
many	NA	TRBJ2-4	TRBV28	TGTGCCAGCAGTTTAGAGTTGGTCAAAAACATTCAGTACTTC	CASSLELVKNIQYF
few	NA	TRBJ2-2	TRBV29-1	TGCAGCGTACGGGTCCAGGGATATGCCGGGGAGCTGTTTTTT	CSVRVQGYAGELFF
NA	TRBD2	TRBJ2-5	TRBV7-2	TGTGCCAGCAGCTTGTTGCGGGAGGCAAGGGAGACCCAGTACTTC	CASSLLREARETQYF
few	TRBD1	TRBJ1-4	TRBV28	TGTGCCAGCAGCCTGGGACAGGGAGGCGGAAAACTGTTTTTT	CASSLGQGGGKLFF
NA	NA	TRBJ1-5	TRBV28	TGTGCCAGCAGTTTATCCGGGGCTAGGAGTCAGCCCCAGCATTTT	CASSLSGARSQPQHF
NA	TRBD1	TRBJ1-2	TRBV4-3	TGCGCCAGCAGCCAAGGGACAGGGTTAGGTGGCTACGCCTTC	CASSQGTGLGGYAF
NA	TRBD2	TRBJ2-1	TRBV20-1	TGCAGTGTTCCGCCCCGACTAGCGGGATACAATGAGCAGTTCTTC	CSVPPRLAGYNEQFF
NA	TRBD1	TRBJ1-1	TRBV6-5	TGTGCCAGCAGTGAGAGGACAGGTCCGAGGGCTTTCTTT	CASSERTGPRAFF
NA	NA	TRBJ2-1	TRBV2	TGTGCCAGCACTGGACCAAGCTCCTACAATGAGCAGTTCTTC	CASTGPSSYNEQFF
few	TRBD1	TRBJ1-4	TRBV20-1	TGCAGTGCTAGATTCGGGACAGGGTGGGAGGAAAAACTGTTTTTT	CSARFGTGWEEKLFF
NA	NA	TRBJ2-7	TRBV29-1	TGCAGCGTTGGGATGTCCGGGGACCTCTACGAGCAGTACTTC	CSVGMSGDLYEQYF
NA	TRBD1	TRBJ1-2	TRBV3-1	TGTGCCAGCAGCCAAGAGTTCGACAGGGAAGGCTACACCTTC	CASSQEFDREGYTF
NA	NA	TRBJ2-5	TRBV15	TGTGCCACCTCCCAGAGCAGGGTGGGTCAAGAGACCCAGTACTTC	CATSQSRVGQETQYF
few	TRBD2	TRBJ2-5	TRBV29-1	TGCAGCTGCCTAGCGGGATCTCAAGAGACCCAGTACTTC	CSCLAGSQETQYF
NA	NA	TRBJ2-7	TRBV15	TGTGCCACCAGCAGGGGCCGAGGGACCAGCTCCTACGAGCAGTACTTC	CATSRGRGTSSYEQYF